This passage covers 12 T cell receptor beta chains from one sample sequenced in a study of CXCR4 blockade with PD-1 therapy in pancreatic cancer. Produced via immunoSEQ multiplex PCR; TCRdb's table is partial and in-frame only. The data show thousands of clones, approximately 42% seen once. Sequences were obtained from tumor tissue. These receptors were obtained from a human donor with pancreatic ductal adenocarcinoma.

CDR3 sequence reads: CASSIAYGSGTEAFF. The DNA of the CDR3 is TGTGCCAGTAGTATAGCGTACGGCAGCGGGACTGAAGCTTTCTTT. The chain recombines TRBV19 with TRBJ1-1, with D uncertain. Germline lookup yields CDR1 LNHDA and CDR2 SQIVND (reference sequence). Between the trimmed V and J ends, which lost 1 base and 5 bases, there was a span of 14 bases. The CDR3 totals 15 residues.

This chain uses TRBV30 with TRBJ1-3, with TRBD1 as a possible D gene (6 bases). V was pared by 0 bases and J by 2 bases, with 11 bases between. The V gene's germline CDR1 is GTSNPN and CDR2 SVGIG (reference sequence). The CDR3 contains 15 residues. The CDR3 DNA reads as TGTGCCTGGAGTGTACGGGCAGGGGCTGGAAACACCATATATTTT. Translation gives CAWSVRAGAGNTIYF.

The J gene is TRBJ2-1, the V gene TRBV18; possibly TRBD1 for D (6 bases). Trimming cost V 5 bases and J 7 bases, with 12 bases left between them. CDR3 length: 13 amino acids. Germline CDR1 KGHSH, CDR2 LQKENI. The CDR3 nucleotides read TGTGCCAGCTCAGAGCTAGGGGGAAATGAGCAGTTCTTC. Translation gives CASSELGGNEQFF.

This chain connects TRBV1 to TRBJ1-1. TRBV1 is recorded as a pseudogene. The CDR3 is made up of 14 amino acids. The CDR3 nucleotides are TGCGCCAGCAGCCTCGCTGGGGGGTACACTGAAGCTTTCTTT. Translation: CASSLAGGYTEAFF.

In its sample, this clone was seen a few times. The genes are TRBV19 and TRBJ1-4; no clear D. The CDR3 has 15 amino acids. Trimming stripped 5 bases from V and 0 bases from J, with 10 bases between. Germline V gives CDR1 LNHDA, CDR2 SQIVND (reference sequence). The CDR3 DNA reads as TGTGCCAGTAGTCCTAACACCGCAACTAATGAAAAACTGTTTTTT. Protein: CASSPNTATNEKLFF.

V gene TRBV19 combines with J gene TRBJ2-7, with 7 bases identical to TRBD1. V lost 5 bases to trimming and J lost 3 bases; unmatched junction nucleotides: 7. Germline CDR1 is LNHDA and CDR2 is SQIVND (reference sequence). This CDR3 region has 14 residues. The DNA for the CDR3 is TGTGCCAGTAGTTCCCCCGGACAGGACTACGAGCAGTACTTC. Translation: CASSSPGQDYEQYF. Combining the CDR3 with reference TRBV19 and TRBJ2-7 gives the whole variable domain DGGITQSPKYLFRKEGQNVTLSCEQNLNHDAMYWYRQDPGQGLRLIYYSQIVNDFQKGDIAEGYSVSREKKESFPLTVTSAQKNPTAFYLCASSSPGQDYEQYFGPGTRLTVT.

The chain has TRBV15 and TRBJ2-7, with TRBD1 matching 12 bases. In germline, CDR1 is LNHNV, CDR2 YYDKDF (reference sequence). J lost 7 bases, V lost 2 bases, and 9 bases had no gene match. The CDR3 sequence is 16 residues long. The CDR3 DNA reads as TGTGCCACCAGCAGAATCGGGACAGGGGGCTATATGGAGCAGTACTTC. Amino acids: CATSRIGTGGYMEQYF.

CDR3 nucleotides: TGTGCCTGGAGTGTACGGGATACGGCAGGGTGCACCTTC. This encodes CAWSVRDTAGCTF. The gene calls are TRBV30 and TRBJ1-2, with D maybe TRBD1 (5 bases). CDR3 length: 13 residues. Germline V lookup: CDR1 GTSNPN, CDR2 SVGIG (reference sequence). V dropped 0 bases and J dropped 13 bases, with 18 bases sitting between them.

This clone was seen only a few times. This chain joins TRBV6-8 and TRBJ1-1; the D gene is possibly TRBD1 (5 bases). The CDR3 totals 14 residues. Germline V gives CDR1 MNHGY, CDR2 SAAAGT. V lost 2 bases to trimming and J lost 1 base, with 8 bases between them. The CDR3, as DNA: TGTGCCAGCAGTTACGGGGGAAAGAACACTGAAGCTTTCTTT. Its protein product is CASSYGGKNTEAFF.

CDR3 nucleotide sequence: TGTGCCAGCAACAAAGACAGGTCCGGCGGTTGGCAAGAGACCCAGTACTTC. Translation gives CASNKDRSGGWQETQYF. The rearrangement joins TRBV7-6 to TRBJ2-5, with a weak D call TRBD1 (6 bases). This CDR3 is built from 17 residues. Trimming removed 7 bases from V and 2 bases from J, with 23 bases in between. Germline CDR1 and CDR2: SGHVS and FNYEAQ.

The chain links TRBV19 to TRBJ1-1; D unclear. The V gene's germline CDR1 is LNHDA and CDR2 SQIVND (reference sequence). The CDR3 covers 11 residues. V was trimmed by 5 bases and J by 11 bases, leaving 12 bases between them. The CDR3 loop reads CASSDGWRAFF. Here the CDR3 DNA reads TGTGCCAGTAGTGACGGGTGGCGGGCTTTCTTT.

The genes are TRBV14 and TRBJ2-7, with 7 bases aligning to TRBD1. CDR3 length: 12 residues. Looked up from germline, CDR1 is SGHDN and CDR2 is FVKESK. V gave up 3 bases and J gave up 7 bases; unmatched junction bases: 3. The CDR3 DNA reads TGTGCCAGCAGCCACCTCAGGGGGGAGCAGTACTTC. This gives the protein CASSHLRGEQYF.